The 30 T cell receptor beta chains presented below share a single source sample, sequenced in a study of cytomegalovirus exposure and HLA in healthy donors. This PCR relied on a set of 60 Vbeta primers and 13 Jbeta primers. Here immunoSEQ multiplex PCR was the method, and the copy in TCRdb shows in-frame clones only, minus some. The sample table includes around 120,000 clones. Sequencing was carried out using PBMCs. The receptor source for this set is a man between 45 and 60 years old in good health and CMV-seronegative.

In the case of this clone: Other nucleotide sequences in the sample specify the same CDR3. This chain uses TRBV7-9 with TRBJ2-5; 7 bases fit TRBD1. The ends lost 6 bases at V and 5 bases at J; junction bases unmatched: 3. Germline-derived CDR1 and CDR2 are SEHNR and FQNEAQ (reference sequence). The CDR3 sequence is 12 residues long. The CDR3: CASSFRGETQYF. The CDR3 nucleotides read TGTGCCAGCAGTTTCAGGGGGGAGACCCAGTACTTC.

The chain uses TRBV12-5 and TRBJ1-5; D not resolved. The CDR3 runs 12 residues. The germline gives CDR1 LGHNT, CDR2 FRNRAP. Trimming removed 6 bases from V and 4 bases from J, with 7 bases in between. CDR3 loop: CASGFINQPQHF. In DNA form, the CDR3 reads TGTGCTAGTGGCTTTATTAATCAGCCCCAGCATTTT.

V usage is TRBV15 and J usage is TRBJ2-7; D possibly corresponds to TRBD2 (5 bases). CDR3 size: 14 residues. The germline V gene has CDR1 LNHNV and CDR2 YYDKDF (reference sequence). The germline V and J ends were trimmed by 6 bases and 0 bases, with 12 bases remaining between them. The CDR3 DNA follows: TGTGCCACCAGAGAGGGTCTTAACTCCTACGAGCAGTACTTC. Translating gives CATREGLNSYEQYF. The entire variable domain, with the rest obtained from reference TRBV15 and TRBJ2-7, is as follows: DAMVIQNPRYQVTQFGKPVTLSCSQTLNHNVMYWYQQKSSQAPKLLFHYYDKDFNNEADTPDNFQSRRPNTSFCFLDIRSPGLGDTAMYLCATREGLNSYEQYFGPGTRLTVT.

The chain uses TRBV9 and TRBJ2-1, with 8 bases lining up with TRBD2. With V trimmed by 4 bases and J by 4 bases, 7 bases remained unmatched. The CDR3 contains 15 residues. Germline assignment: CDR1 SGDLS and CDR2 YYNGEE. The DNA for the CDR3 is TGTGCCAGCAGCATGAGCGGGAGCGTTTACAATGAGCAGTTCTTC. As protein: CASSMSGSVYNEQFF.

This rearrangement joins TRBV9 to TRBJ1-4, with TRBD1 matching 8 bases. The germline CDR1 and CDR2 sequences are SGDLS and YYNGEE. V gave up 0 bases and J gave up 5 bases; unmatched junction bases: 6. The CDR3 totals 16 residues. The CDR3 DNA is TGTGCCAGCAGCGTAGGGGGACAGGTTAAGAATGAAAAACTGTTTTTT. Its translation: CASSVGGQVKNEKLFF.

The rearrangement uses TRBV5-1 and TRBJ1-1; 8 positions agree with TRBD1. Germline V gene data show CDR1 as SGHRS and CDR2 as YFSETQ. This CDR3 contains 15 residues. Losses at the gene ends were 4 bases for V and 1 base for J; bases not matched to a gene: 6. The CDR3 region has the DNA TGCGCCAGCAGCCCCCGGACAGGGACGAACACTGAAGCTTTCTTT. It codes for CASSPRTGTNTEAFF.

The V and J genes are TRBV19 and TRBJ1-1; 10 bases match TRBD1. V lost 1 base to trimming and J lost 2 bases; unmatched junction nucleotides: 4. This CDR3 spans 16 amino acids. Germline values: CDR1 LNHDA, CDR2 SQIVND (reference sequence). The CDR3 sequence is CASSIVPTGGNTEAFF. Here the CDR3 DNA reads TGTGCCAGTAGTATAGTCCCGACAGGGGGCAACACTGAAGCTTTCTTT.

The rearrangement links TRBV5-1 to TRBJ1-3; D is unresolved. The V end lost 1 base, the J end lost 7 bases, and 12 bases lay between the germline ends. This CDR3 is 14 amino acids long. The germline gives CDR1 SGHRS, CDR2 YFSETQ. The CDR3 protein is CASSLFSSSNTIYF. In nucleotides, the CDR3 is TGCGCCAGCAGCTTGTTCTCCTCGAGCAACACCATATATTTT.

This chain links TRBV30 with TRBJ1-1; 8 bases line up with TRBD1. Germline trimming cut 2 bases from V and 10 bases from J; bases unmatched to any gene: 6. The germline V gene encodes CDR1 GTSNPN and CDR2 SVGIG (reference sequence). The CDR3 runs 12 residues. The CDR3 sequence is CAWSPQTGAAFF. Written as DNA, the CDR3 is TGTGCCTGGAGTCCGCAGACAGGGGCAGCTTTCTTT. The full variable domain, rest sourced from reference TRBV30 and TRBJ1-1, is SQTIHQWPATLVQPVGSPLSLECTVEGTSNPNLYWYRQAAGRGLQLLFYSVGIGQISSEVPQNLSASRPQDRQFILSSKKLLLSDSGFYLCAWSPQTGAAFFGQGTRLTVV.

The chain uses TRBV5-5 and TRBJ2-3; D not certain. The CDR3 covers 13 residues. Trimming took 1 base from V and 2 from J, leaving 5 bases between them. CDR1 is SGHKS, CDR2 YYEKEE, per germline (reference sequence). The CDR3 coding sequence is TGTGCCAGCAGCTTGCTCCCCACAGATACGCAGTATTTT. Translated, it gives CASSLLPTDTQYF.

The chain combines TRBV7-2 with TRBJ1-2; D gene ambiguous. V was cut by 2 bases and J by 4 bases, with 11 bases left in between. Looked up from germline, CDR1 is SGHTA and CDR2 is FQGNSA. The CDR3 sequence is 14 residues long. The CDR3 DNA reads TGTGCCAGCAGCTTAAACATAGGGAGCTATGGCTACACCTTC. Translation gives CASSLNIGSYGYTF.

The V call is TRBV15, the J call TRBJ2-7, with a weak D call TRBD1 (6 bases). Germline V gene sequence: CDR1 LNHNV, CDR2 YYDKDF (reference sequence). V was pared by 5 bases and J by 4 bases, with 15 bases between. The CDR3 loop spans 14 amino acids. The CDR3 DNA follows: TGTGCCACCAGCGAATCAGGGGTAGTTTACGAGCAGTACTTC. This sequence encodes CATSESGVVYEQYF. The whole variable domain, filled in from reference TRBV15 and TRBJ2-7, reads DAMVIQNPRYQVTQFGKPVTLSCSQTLNHNVMYWYQQKSSQAPKLLFHYYDKDFNNEADTPDNFQSRRPNTSFCFLDIRSPGLGDTAMYLCATSESGVVYEQYFGPGTRLTVT.

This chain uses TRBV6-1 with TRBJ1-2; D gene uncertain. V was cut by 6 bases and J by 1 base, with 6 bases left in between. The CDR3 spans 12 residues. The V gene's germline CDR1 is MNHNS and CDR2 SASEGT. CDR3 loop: CASRTNNYGYTF. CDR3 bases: TGTGCCAGCAGAACTAATAACTATGGCTACACCTTC.

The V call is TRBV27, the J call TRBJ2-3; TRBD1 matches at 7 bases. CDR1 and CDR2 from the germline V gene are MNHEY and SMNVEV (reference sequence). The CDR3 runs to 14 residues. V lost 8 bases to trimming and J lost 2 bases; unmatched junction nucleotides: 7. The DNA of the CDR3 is TGTGCCAGCCGCGCGGACAGGAACACAGATACGCAGTATTTT. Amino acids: CASRADRNTDTQYF.

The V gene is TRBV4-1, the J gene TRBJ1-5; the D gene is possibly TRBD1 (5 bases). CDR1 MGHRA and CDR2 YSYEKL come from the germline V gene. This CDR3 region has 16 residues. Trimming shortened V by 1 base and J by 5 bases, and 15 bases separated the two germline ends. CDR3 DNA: TGCGCCAGCAGCCAAGGATACAGGCAAGATTATCAGCCCCAGCATTTT. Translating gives CASSQGYRQDYQPQHF.

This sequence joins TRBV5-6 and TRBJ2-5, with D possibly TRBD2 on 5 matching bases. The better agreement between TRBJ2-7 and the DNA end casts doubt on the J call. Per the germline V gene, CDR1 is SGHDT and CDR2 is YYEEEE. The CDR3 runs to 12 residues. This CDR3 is CASSLTSYEQYF. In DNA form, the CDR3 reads TGTGCCAGCAGCTTGACTAGCTACGAGCAGTACTTC.

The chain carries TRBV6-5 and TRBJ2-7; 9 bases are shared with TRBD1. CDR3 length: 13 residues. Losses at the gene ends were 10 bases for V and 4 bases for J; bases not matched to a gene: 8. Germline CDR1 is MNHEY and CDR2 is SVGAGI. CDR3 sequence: CATDRGGLYEQYF. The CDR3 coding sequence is TGTGCCACCGACAGGGGGGGCCTTTACGAGCAGTACTTC.

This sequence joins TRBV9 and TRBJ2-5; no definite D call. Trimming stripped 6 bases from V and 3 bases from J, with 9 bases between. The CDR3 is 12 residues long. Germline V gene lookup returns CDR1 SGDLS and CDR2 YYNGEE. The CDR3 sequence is CASNKNEETQYF. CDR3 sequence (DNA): TGTGCCAGCAACAAGAACGAAGAGACCCAGTACTTC.

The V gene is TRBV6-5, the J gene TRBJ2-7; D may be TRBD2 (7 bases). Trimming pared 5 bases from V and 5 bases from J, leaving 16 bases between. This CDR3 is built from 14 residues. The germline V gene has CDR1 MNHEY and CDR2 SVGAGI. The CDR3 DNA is TGTGCCAGCAGTACCAGCGGGACAATCCACGAGCAGTACTTC. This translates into CASSTSGTIHEQYF.

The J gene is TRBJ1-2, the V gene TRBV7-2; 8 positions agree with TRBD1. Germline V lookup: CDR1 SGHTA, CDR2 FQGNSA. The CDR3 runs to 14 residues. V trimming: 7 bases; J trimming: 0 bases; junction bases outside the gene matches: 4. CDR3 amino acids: CASTPDRANYGYTF. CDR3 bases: TGTGCCAGCACCCCGGACAGGGCTAACTATGGCTACACCTTC.

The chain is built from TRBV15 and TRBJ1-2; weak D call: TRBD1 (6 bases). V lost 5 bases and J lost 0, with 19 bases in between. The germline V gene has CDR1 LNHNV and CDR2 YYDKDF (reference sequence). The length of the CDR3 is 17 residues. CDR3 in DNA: TGTGCCACCAGCCGATCGGACAGTGAGACGACTAACTATGGCTACACCTTC. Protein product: CATSRSDSETTNYGYTF.

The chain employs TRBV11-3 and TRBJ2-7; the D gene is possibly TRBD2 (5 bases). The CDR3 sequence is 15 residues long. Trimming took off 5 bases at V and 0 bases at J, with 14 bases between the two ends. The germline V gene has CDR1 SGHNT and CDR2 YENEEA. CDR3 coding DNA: TGTGCCAGCAGCATCCTTTCCGGGAACTCCTACGAGCAGTACTTC. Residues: CASSILSGNSYEQYF. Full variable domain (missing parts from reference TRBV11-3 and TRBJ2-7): EAGVVQSPRYKIIEKKQPVAFWCNPISGHNTLYWYLQNLGQGPELLIRYENEEAVDDSQLPKDRFSAERLKGVDSTLKIQPAELGDSAVYLCASSILSGNSYEQYFGPGTRLTVT.

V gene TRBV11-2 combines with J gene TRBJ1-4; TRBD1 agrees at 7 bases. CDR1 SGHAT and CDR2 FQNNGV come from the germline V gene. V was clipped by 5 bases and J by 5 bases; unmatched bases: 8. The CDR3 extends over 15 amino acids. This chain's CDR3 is CASSPWTGYNEKLFF. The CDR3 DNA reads TGTGCCAGCAGCCCGTGGACAGGATACAATGAAAAACTGTTTTTT.

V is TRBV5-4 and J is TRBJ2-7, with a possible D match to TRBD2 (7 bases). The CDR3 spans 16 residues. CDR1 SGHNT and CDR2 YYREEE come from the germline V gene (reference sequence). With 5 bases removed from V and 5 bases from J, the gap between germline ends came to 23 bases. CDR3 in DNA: TGTGCCAGCAGATTAGGAGGGGGGGCAAGTCAGAACGAGCAGTACTTC. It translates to CASRLGGGASQNEQYF.

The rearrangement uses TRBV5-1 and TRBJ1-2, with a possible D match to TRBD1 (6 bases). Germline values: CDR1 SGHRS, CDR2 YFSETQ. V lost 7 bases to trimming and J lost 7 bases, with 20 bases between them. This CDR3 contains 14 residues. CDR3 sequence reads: CASRLDQGTSGYTF. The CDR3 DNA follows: TGCGCCAGCCGTTTGGACCAGGGGACCAGTGGCTACACCTTC.

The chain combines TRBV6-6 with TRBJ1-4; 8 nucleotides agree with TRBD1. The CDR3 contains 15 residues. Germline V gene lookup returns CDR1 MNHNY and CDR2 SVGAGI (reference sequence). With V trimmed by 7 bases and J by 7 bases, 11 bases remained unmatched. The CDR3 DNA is TGTGCCAGCACCCGCTCAGGGGGCGCGAGTGAAAAACTGTTTTTT. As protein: CASTRSGGASEKLFF.

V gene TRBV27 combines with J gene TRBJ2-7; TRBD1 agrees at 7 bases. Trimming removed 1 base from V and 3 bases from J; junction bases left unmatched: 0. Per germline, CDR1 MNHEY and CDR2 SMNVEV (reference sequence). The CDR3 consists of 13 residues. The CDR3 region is CASSLYRGYEQYF. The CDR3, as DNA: TGTGCCAGCAGTTTATACAGGGGCTACGAGCAGTACTTC.

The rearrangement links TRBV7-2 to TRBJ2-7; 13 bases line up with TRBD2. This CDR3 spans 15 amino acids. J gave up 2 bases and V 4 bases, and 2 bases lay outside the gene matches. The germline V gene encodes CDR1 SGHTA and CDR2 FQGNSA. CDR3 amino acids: CASSYGTSGTYEQYF. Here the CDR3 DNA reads TGTGCCAGCAGCTACGGGACTAGCGGGACCTACGAGCAGTACTTC. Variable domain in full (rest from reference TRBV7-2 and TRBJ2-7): GAGVSQSPSNKVTEKGKDVELRCDPISGHTALYWYRQSLGQGLEFLIYFQGNSAPDKSGLPSDRFSAERTGGSVSTLTIQRTQQEDSAVYLCASSYGTSGTYEQYFGPGTRLTVT.

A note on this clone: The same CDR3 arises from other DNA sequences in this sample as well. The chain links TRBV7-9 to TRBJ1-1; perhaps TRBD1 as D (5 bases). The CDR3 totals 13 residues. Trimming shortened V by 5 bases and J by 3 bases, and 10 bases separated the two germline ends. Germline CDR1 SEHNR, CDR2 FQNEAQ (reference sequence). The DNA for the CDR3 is TGTGCCAGCAGCGCCCGCAGGGACACTGAAGCTTTCTTT. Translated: CASSARRDTEAFF.

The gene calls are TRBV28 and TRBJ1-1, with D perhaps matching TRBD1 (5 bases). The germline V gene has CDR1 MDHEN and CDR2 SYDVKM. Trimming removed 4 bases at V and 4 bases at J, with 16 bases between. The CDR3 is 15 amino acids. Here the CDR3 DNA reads TGTGCCAGCAGTTGGGCGGGAGGGGAGCCCACTGAAGCTTTCTTT. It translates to CASSWAGGEPTEAFF.